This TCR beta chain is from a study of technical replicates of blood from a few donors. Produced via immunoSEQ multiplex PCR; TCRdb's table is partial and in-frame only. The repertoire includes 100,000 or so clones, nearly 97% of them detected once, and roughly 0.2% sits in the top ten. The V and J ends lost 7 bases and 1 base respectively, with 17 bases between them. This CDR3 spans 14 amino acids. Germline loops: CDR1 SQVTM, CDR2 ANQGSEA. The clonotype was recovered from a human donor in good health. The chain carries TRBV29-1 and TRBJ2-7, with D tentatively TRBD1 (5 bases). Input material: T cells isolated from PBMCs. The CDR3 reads CSAFLSTVSYEQYF. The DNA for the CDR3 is TGCAGCGCCTTCCTCTCGACAGTTTCCTACGAGCAGTACTTC.